Below, 28 T cell receptor beta chains from the same sample are listed, as sequenced in a study of T cells in Graves' hyperthyroidism and ophthalmopathy. Amplification of TCR beta CDR3 regions used RNA as the template. With the HTBI primer set, the TCR CDR3 went through a first round of RT-PCR. Via MiXCR, TCRdb re-called the multiplex PCR reads, giving one row per CDR3 protein. The repertoire holds roughly 300,000 distinct CDR3 sequences, with 18% as singletons. Sample: blood. The receptors were gathered from a woman between 45 and 65 years old with Graves' hyperthyroidism.

This clonotype was picked up a small number of times. At one boundary the junction diverges from the germline segment, which might be a read error. This sequence joins TRBV20-1 and TRBJ2-1; D perhaps matches TRBD2 (5 bases). CDR3 size: 14 residues. In germline, CDR1 is DFQATT, CDR2 SNEGSKA (reference sequence). The CDR3 here is CSATQAELYNEQLF. In DNA form, the CDR3 reads TGCAGTGCTACCCAAGCGGAACTATACAATGAGCAGCTCTTC.

This rearrangement joins TRBV18 to TRBJ2-7; D might be TRBD1 (6 bases). The length of the CDR3 is 15 residues. Germline V gene data show CDR1 as KGHSH and CDR2 as LQKENI. Written as DNA, the CDR3 is TGTGCCAGCTCACCAGTGAGGGCAGGGGTAGGCGAGCAGTGCGTC. Amino acid sequence: CASSPVRAGVGEQCV.

V gene TRBV5-8 combines with J gene TRBJ2-2; no clear D. The germline gives CDR1 SGHTS, CDR2 YDEGEE. The CDR3 sequence is 13 residues long. V lost 3 bases and J lost 6, with 9 bases in between. The CDR3 loop reads CASSSLNAGELFF. For the CDR3, the DNA is TGTGCCAGCAGCTCCTTAAACGCCGGGGAGCTGTTTTTT. Full variable domain (rest looked up from reference TRBV5-8 and TRBJ2-2): EAGVTQSPTHLIKTRGQQATLRCSPISGHTSVYWYQQALGLGLQFLLWYDEGEERNRGNFPPRFSGRQFPNYSSELNVNALELEDSALYLCASSSLNAGELFFGEGSRLTVL.

This clonotype was seen ten or more times. CDR3 sequence: CASTRQGPNSPLHF. The CDR3 bases are TGTGCCAGCACCCGACAGGGACCTAATTCACCCCTCCACTTT. The rearrangement links TRBV13 to TRBJ1-6, with TRBD1 identical over 7 bases. This CDR3 has 14 amino acids. CDR1 and CDR2 (germline): PRHDT, FYEKMQ (reference sequence). The junction had 6 bases not matched to a gene; V was cut back by 7 bases and J by 6 bases.

The rearrangement joins TRBV6-4 to TRBJ1-1, with D perhaps TRBD1 (5 bases). The CDR3 has 13 residues. Deletions cut 4 bases from V and 1 base from J, with 7 bases between. In germline, CDR1 is MRHNA, CDR2 SNTAGT. The CDR3 nucleotides are TGTGCCAGCAGTGCCGACAGGAACACTGAAGCTTTCTTT. Residues: CASSADRNTEAFF.

This clonotype was counted ten times or more. The chain employs TRBV20-1 and TRBJ2-5, with D unresolved. V lost 6 bases and J 1 base, leaving 15 bases between the germline ends. Germline lookup yields CDR1 DFQATT and CDR2 SNEGSKA (reference sequence). The CDR3 contains 14 residues. CDR3 sequence reads: CSATPWLFQETQYF. CDR3 coding DNA: TGCAGTGCGACGCCCTGGTTATTCCAAGAGACCCAGTACTTC.

The chain employs TRBV27 and TRBJ1-3; tentative D call: TRBD1 (6 bases). This CDR3 has 14 amino acids. Germline values: CDR1 MNHEY, CDR2 SMNVEV (reference sequence). The V end was cut by 8 bases, the J end by 1 base, with 12 bases between. The CDR3 bases are TGTGCCAGCGGAACCACAGGGTCTGGAAACACCATATATTTT. Protein: CASGTTGSGNTIYF.

The genes are TRBV6-1 and TRBJ1-2; 9 bases agree with TRBD1. The CDR3 is 15 residues long. V trimming: 6 bases; J trimming: 5 bases; junction bases outside the gene matches: 10. Germline-derived CDR1 and CDR2 are MNHNS and SASEGT. CDR3 nucleotide sequence: TGTGCCAGCAGGGGACCGGGACAGGGAGATTATGGCTACACCTTC. This gives the protein CASRGPGQGDYGYTF.

This clonotype occurred many times. This chain connects TRBV2 to TRBJ1-5; a weak D match, TRBD1 (6 bases). This CDR3 comprises 13 residues. Germline CDR1 and CDR2: SNHLY and FYNNEI. V lost 10 bases and J lost 7, with 17 bases in between. The CDR3 nucleotides read TGTGCCACGGCGAGGGGGGGCGGACAGCCCCAGCATTTT. Its translation is CATARGGGQPQHF. Filled out from reference TRBV2 and TRBJ1-5, the complete variable domain reads EPEVTQTPSHQVTQMGQEVILRCVPISNHLYFYWYRQILGQKVEFLVSFYNNEISEKSEIFDDQFSVERPDGSNFTLKIRSTKLEDSAMYFCATARGGGQPQHFGDGTRLSIL.

This clonotype was seen at least ten times. This sequence joins TRBV2 and TRBJ2-3; the match to TRBD2 covers 9 bases. V gave up 5 bases and J gave up 1 base; unmatched junction bases: 4. In germline, CDR1 is SNHLY, CDR2 FYNNEI. The CDR3 has 15 amino acids. The CDR3 region is CASSLASGGTDTQYF. For the CDR3, the DNA is TGTGCCAGCAGTCTTGCTAGCGGGGGCACAGATACGCAGTATTTT.

The chain links TRBV5-4 to TRBJ1-4; D is perhaps TRBD1 (5 bases). Germline lookup yields CDR1 SGHNT and CDR2 YYREEE (reference sequence). The CDR3 contains 16 residues. Trimming cost V 5 bases and J 0 bases, with 14 bases left between them. The CDR3 sequence: CASSSGQTATNEKLFF. The DNA of the CDR3 is TGTGCCAGCAGTTCCGGACAAACTGCAACTAATGAAAAACTGTTTTTT.

This clonotype was recorded many times. This chain connects TRBV7-8 to TRBJ1-1, with D possibly TRBD1 on 6 matching bases. CDR3 size: 16 residues. The V end lost 4 bases, the J end lost 0 bases, and 15 bases lay between the germline ends. Germline assignment: CDR1 SGHVS and CDR2 FQNEAQ. The CDR3 reads CASSSGQWGMNTEAFF. CDR3 DNA: TGTGCCAGCAGCTCCGGACAGTGGGGCATGAACACTGAAGCTTTCTTT.

This clonotype has at least ten counts. The chain uses TRBV2 and TRBJ2-7, with 14 bases that match TRBD2. Trimming at V came to 6 bases and at J to 0 bases, leaving 4 bases not matched to a gene. This CDR3 comprises 16 residues. Germline CDR1 and CDR2: SNHLY and FYNNEI. For the CDR3, the DNA is TGTGCCAGCAGAGGGGGACTAGCGGGGGCCTCCTACGAGCAGTACTTC. Amino acid sequence: CASRGGLAGASYEQYF.

This clonotype has only a few counts. The genes are TRBV4-1 and TRBJ2-7, with TRBD2 identical over 12 bases. V dropped 4 bases and J dropped 6; count of bases not matched to a gene: 13. The CDR3 runs to 17 residues. CDR1 and CDR2 from the germline V gene are MGHRA and YSYEKL. CDR3 bases: TGCGCCAGCAGCCTCACGGCCCCCCTAGCGGGGGGGAGCGAGCAGTACGTC. It encodes CASSLTAPLAGGSEQYV.

This clonotype was observed many times. The chain combines TRBV11-2 with TRBJ2-7, with D maybe TRBD1 (6 bases). The CDR3 consists of 15 residues. V was clipped by 0 bases and J by 6 bases, with 15 bases between them. Germline-derived CDR1 and CDR2 are SGHAT and FQNNGV. CDR3 sequence: CASSLEAGVGAEQYF. CDR3 bases: TGTGCCAGCAGCTTAGAGGCAGGGGTCGGAGCCGAGCAGTACTTC.

This clonotype was detected a few times. The J gene is TRBJ2-6, the V gene TRBV7-3, with D possibly being TRBD1 or TRBD2 (7 bases each). Germline V lookup: CDR1 SGHTA, CDR2 FQGTGA. Trimming left V 8 bases short and J 3 bases short, with 20 bases between. The CDR3 sequence is 17 residues long. CDR3 DNA sequence: TGTGCCAGCCGGCCGGGGGAGGGGGCGGGTGGGGCCAACGTCCTGACTTTC. Translated: CASRPGEGAGGANVLTF.

This clonotype has ten or more counts. This sequence joins TRBV2 and TRBJ2-2, with a possible D match to TRBD2 (6 bases). This CDR3 has 15 amino acids. The V and J ends lost 4 bases and 6 bases respectively, with 15 bases between them. Per germline, CDR1 SNHLY and CDR2 FYNNEI. CDR3 sequence: CASSAAGYKAGELFF. The CDR3 coding sequence is TGTGCCAGCAGTGCTGCGGGATACAAGGCCGGGGAGCTGTTTTTT. The complete variable domain, with remaining parts taken from reference TRBV2 and TRBJ2-2, reads EPEVTQTPSHQVTQMGQEVILRCVPISNHLYFYWYRQILGQKVEFLVSFYNNEISEKSEIFDDQFSVERPDGSNFTLKIRSTKLEDSAMYFCASSAAGYKAGELFFGEGSRLTVL.

This clonotype was seen a handful of times. V and J are TRBV24-1 and TRBJ1-2, with 10 nucleotides matching TRBD1. Germline V gene lookup returns CDR1 KGHDR and CDR2 SFDVKD. Trimming at V came to 4 bases and at J to 7 bases, leaving 8 bases not matched to a gene. The CDR3 loop spans 15 amino acids. The CDR3 here is CATSDRSGTGVGYTF. The CDR3 DNA is TGTGCCACCAGTGACCGATCCGGGACAGGGGTTGGCTACACCTTC.

This clonotype was picked up many times. This rearrangement joins TRBV5-1 to TRBJ2-5; D could derive from TRBD1 or TRBD2 (5 bases each). The germline V gene has CDR1 SGHRS and CDR2 YFSETQ. Trimming cost V 3 bases and J 2 bases, with 11 bases left between them. The CDR3 length is 14 residues. This chain's CDR3 is CASSWGLGQETQYF. CDR3 sequence (DNA): TGCGCCAGCAGCTGGGGGTTGGGGCAAGAGACCCAGTACTTC.

This clonotype was counted a few times. The J gene is TRBJ1-5, the V gene TRBV20-1, with unresolved D. From germline, CDR1 is DFQATT and CDR2 SNEGSKA (reference sequence). V gave up 6 bases and J gave up 7 bases, with 19 bases separating them. This CDR3 comprises 14 residues. The chain's CDR3 is CSATSGGSNQPQHF. In DNA, the CDR3 is TGCAGTGCAACCAGCGGAGGGAGTAACCAGCCCCAGCATTTT.

This clonotype turned up a few times. The chain joins TRBV7-8 to TRBJ2-3, with 12 bases aligning to TRBD2. Germline V gene sequence: CDR1 SGHVS, CDR2 FQNEAQ. The CDR3 loop spans 17 amino acids. Trimming removed 3 bases from V and 0 bases from J; junction bases left unmatched: 4. The CDR3 DNA follows: TGTGCCAGCAGCTTGACTAGCGGGGGATTAAGCACAGATACGCAGTATTTT. Protein product: CASSLTSGGLSTDTQYF.

Many counts were recorded for this clonotype. V usage is TRBV20-1 and J usage is TRBJ2-1; 11 bases agree with TRBD2. Trimming removed 0 bases from V and 4 bases from J; junction bases left unmatched: 5. From germline, CDR1 is DFQATT and CDR2 SNEGSKA (reference sequence). This CDR3 region has 16 residues. The chain's CDR3 is CSAREMGLAAYNEQFF. CDR3 nucleotide sequence: TGCAGTGCTAGAGAGATGGGACTAGCGGCTTACAATGAGCAGTTCTTC.

This clonotype was observed at least ten times. The chain joins TRBV5-1 to TRBJ2-1, with TRBD1 identical over 12 bases. Germline CDR1 SGHRS, CDR2 YFSETQ. V shed 4 bases and J 9 bases; nucleotides not matched to a gene: 11. The CDR3 has 16 amino acids. CDR3 coding DNA: TGCGCCAGCAGCCGGGGACAGGGGGCGCGATCAAGTGAGCAGTTCTTC. This gives the protein CASSRGQGARSSEQFF.

This clonotype was seen a handful of times. This rearrangement joins TRBV6-1 to TRBJ1-5; possibly TRBD1 for D (5 bases). The CDR3 has 14 amino acids. Deletions cut 5 bases from V and 10 bases from J, with 18 bases between. Germline values: CDR1 MNHNS, CDR2 SASEGT. CDR3 nucleotide sequence: TGTGCCAGCAGTTCGGCCGGGACCCAGAGCCCCCAGCATTTT. Its protein product is CASSSAGTQSPQHF.

The sample holds a few counts of this clonotype. The genes are TRBV19 and TRBJ1-1; a possible D gene is TRBD1 (6 bases). Germline lookup yields CDR1 LNHDA and CDR2 SQIVND (reference sequence). With 6 bases removed from V and 1 base from J, the gap between germline ends came to 12 bases. The length of the CDR3 is 14 residues. CDR3 in amino acids: CASSNWGQNTEAFF. CDR3 DNA: TGTGCCAGTAGCAACTGGGGACAGAACACTGAAGCTTTCTTT.

The CDR3 bases are TGTGCCAGCACCAGAGGCAGCGGGGCCCTCTCGAGCGGGGAGCTGTTTTTT. Amino acids: CASTRGSGALSSGELFF. The V and J genes are TRBV12-3 or TRBV12-4 and TRBJ2-2; 7 nucleotides match TRBD2. This CDR3 spans 17 amino acids. V lost 7 bases, J lost 7 bases, and 18 bases stayed unmatched.

The genes are TRBV19 and TRBJ1-5; D is perhaps TRBD1 (6 bases). This CDR3 has 17 residues. Per the germline V gene, CDR1 is LNHDA and CDR2 is SQIVND (reference sequence). The germline V and J ends were trimmed by 0 bases and 2 bases, with 14 bases remaining between them. The CDR3, as DNA: TGTGCCAGTAGTATAGATCCCCGGACAGCCGGCAATCAGCCCCAGCATTTT. Encoded protein: CASSIDPRTAGNQPQHF.

The chain couples TRBV12-3 or TRBV12-4 to TRBJ2-3; 12 bases are shared with TRBD2. With 5 bases clipped from V and 6 bases from J, the junction kept 6 bases outside the gene matches. The CDR3 spans 15 residues. Here the CDR3 reads CASSRGLAGYDTQYF. CDR3 in DNA: TGTGCCAGCAGTCGCGGACTAGCGGGATACGATACGCAGTATTTT.